This passage covers 27 T cell receptor beta chains from one sample sequenced in a study of OX40 agonist ivuxolimab in advanced cancers. TCRdb's copy holds only in-frame clones and misses some; the assay was immunoSEQ multiplex PCR. The repertoire includes tens of thousands of clones, 70% to 90% of them detected once, and approximately 4% sits in the top ten. The specimen was CD4+ or CD8+ T cells sorted from blood, collected in a trial of the OX40 agonist ivuxolimab. The origin of the receptors is an adult with an advanced solid tumor such as melanoma, head and neck, liver or kidney cancer.

The chain has TRBV7-9 and TRBJ2-7; possible D gene TRBD2, 6 bases. The length of the CDR3 is 15 residues. The V gene lost 5 bases and the J gene lost 0 bases, with 14 bases spanning the gap. Per the germline V gene, CDR1 is SEHNR and CDR2 is FQNEAQ (reference sequence). CDR3 coding DNA: TGTGCCAGCAGCCGTCAGGACGGGAGCTCCTACGAGCAGTACTTC. It translates to CASSRQDGSSYEQYF. Based on the CDR3 plus reference TRBV7-9 and TRBJ2-7, the full variable domain is DTGVSQNPRHKITKRGQNVTFRCDPISEHNRLYWYRQTLGQGPEFLTYFQNEAQLEKSRLLSDRFSAERPKGSFSTLEIQRTEQGDSAMYLCASSRQDGSSYEQYFGPGTRLTVT.

In this sample, this clone turned up once. V usage is TRBV6-5 and J usage is TRBJ1-1; no firm D call. The germline CDR1 and CDR2 sequences are MNHEY and SVGAGI. This CDR3 contains 15 residues. V lost 4 bases and J 3 bases, leaving 15 bases between the germline ends. The CDR3 DNA follows: TGTGCCAGCAGTTTTGGGTCATCCCGTGACACTGAAGCTTTCTTT. Its translation is CASSFGSSRDTEAFF.

The chain has TRBV5-1 and TRBJ2-3; 7 bases agree with TRBD2. The ends lost 7 bases at V and 0 bases at J; junction bases unmatched: 11. The CDR3 totals 16 residues. The germline V gene has CDR1 SGHRS and CDR2 YFSETQ. The CDR3 bases are TGCGCCAGCCAAACTGCTAGCGGATCTAGCACAGATACGCAGTATTTT. Residues: CASQTASGSSTDTQYF.

The chain combines TRBV5-1 with TRBJ1-1; the D gene is possibly TRBD1 (5 bases). This CDR3 region has 16 residues. Per germline, CDR1 SGHRS and CDR2 YFSETQ. V lost 1 base to trimming and J lost 0 bases, with 13 bases between them. CDR3 sequence reads: CASSLLGRGVNTEAFF. The DNA for the CDR3 is TGCGCCAGCAGCTTGTTAGGGAGAGGGGTGAACACTGAAGCTTTCTTT.

This chain connects TRBV7-9 to TRBJ2-2; no clear D gene. Germline loops: CDR1 SEHNR, CDR2 FQNEAQ (reference sequence). The CDR3 has 14 amino acids. V was clipped by 4 bases and J by 7 bases, with 13 bases between them. CDR3 loop: CASSYLSPGGELFF. The CDR3 bases are TGTGCCAGCAGCTACCTAAGCCCGGGCGGGGAGCTGTTTTTT.

The gene calls are TRBV19 and TRBJ2-1; possibly TRBD1 for D (5 bases). V was trimmed by 3 bases and J by 8 bases, leaving 17 bases between them. Germline loops: CDR1 LNHDA, CDR2 SQIVND (reference sequence). The CDR3 runs to 15 residues. In DNA, the CDR3 is TGTGCCAGTAGTATGGCCCGGCCAGGGAAACATGAGCAGTTCTTC. Translation gives CASSMARPGKHEQFF.

This chain connects TRBV7-2 to TRBJ2-4; the match to TRBD2 covers 7 bases. Germline assignment: CDR1 SGHTA and CDR2 FQGNSA. The trim removed 5 bases at V and 8 bases at J, leaving 12 bases unmatched. The CDR3 loop spans 15 amino acids. The CDR3 sequence is CASSPTSVRPYIQYF. As DNA, the CDR3 is TGTGCCAGCAGCCCAACTAGCGTACGTCCGTACATTCAGTACTTC. The full variable domain, rest sourced from reference TRBV7-2 and TRBJ2-4, is GAGVSQSPSNKVTEKGKDVELRCDPISGHTALYWYRQSLGQGLEFLIYFQGNSAPDKSGLPSDRFSAERTGGSVSTLTIQRTQQEDSAVYLCASSPTSVRPYIQYFGAGTRLSVL.

This clone was counted once. Other nucleotide sequences from this sample produce the same CDR3. The J gene is TRBJ1-4, the V gene TRBV9, with 7 bases matching TRBD1. CDR3 size: 12 residues. Germline V gene lookup returns CDR1 SGDLS and CDR2 YYNGEE. V was clipped by 2 bases and J by 8 bases; unmatched bases: 0. The CDR3 coding sequence is TGTGCCAGCAGCGTGACAGGGGAAAAACTGTTTTTT. Translating gives CASSVTGEKLFF. The full variable domain, completed using reference TRBV9 and TRBJ1-4, is DSGVTQTPKHLITATGQRVTLRCSPRSGDLSVYWYQQSLDQGLQFLIQYYNGEERAKGNILERFSAQQFPDLHSELNLSSLELGDSALYFCASSVTGEKLFFGSGTQLSVL.

This chain joins TRBV7-2 and TRBJ1-3; maybe TRBD1 (6 bases). Trimming pared 8 bases from V and 4 bases from J, leaving 12 bases between. The CDR3 has 13 residues. Per germline, CDR1 SGHTA and CDR2 FQGNSA. CDR3 DNA sequence: TGTGCCAGCGAAACAGGGACGGGAAACACCATATATTTT. This gives the protein CASETGTGNTIYF. Looking up the rest from reference TRBV7-2 and TRBJ1-3 gives the full variable domain: GAGVSQSPSNKVTEKGKDVELRCDPISGHTALYWYRQSLGQGLEFLIYFQGNSAPDKSGLPSDRFSAERTGGSVSTLTIQRTQQEDSAVYLCASETGTGNTIYFGEGSWLTVV.

The chain is built from TRBV19 and TRBJ1-5, with D perhaps TRBD1 (5 bases). The CDR3 is made up of 16 amino acids. The germline V gene encodes CDR1 LNHDA and CDR2 SQIVND (reference sequence). V shed 1 base and J shed 4 bases, with 14 bases lying between them. The CDR3: CASSIAPGRRNQPQHF. The CDR3 bases are TGTGCCAGTAGTATAGCTCCGGGGCGTCGGAATCAGCCCCAGCATTTT.

The chain combines TRBV11-3 with TRBJ1-2; D is perhaps TRBD1 (6 bases). Germline values: CDR1 SGHNT, CDR2 YENEEA. V was trimmed by 2 bases and J by 3 bases, leaving 16 bases between them. This CDR3 spans 16 amino acids. The CDR3 DNA reads TGTGCCAGCAGCTTAAGTAGCTGGGGACAAGACTATGGCTACACCTTC. Its translation is CASSLSSWGQDYGYTF.

The chain combines TRBV25-1 with TRBJ1-2; D remains unclear. The CDR3 consists of 14 residues. The V gene lost 4 bases and the J gene lost 2 bases, with 11 bases spanning the gap. CDR1 and CDR2 (germline): MGHDK, SYGVNS. DNA for the CDR3: TGTGCCAGCAGTGCAGAGAATCGAAACTATGGCTACACCTTC. Protein: CASSAENRNYGYTF.

The V and J genes are TRBV5-6 and TRBJ1-5; no clear D gene. In germline, CDR1 is SGHDT, CDR2 YYEEEE. This CDR3 has 13 residues. The V end was cut by 0 bases, the J end by 4 bases, with 5 bases between. The CDR3 loop reads CASSLGRNQPQHF. The CDR3, as DNA: TGTGCCAGCAGCTTGGGAAGAAATCAGCCCCAGCATTTT. The entire variable domain, with the rest obtained from reference TRBV5-6 and TRBJ1-5, is as follows: DAGVTQSPTHLIKTRGQQVTLRCSPKSGHDTVSWYQQALGQGPQFIFQYYEEEERQRGNFPDRFSGHQFPNYSSELNVNALLLGDSALYLCASSLGRNQPQHFGDGTRLSIL.

This rearrangement joins TRBV5-1 to TRBJ1-4, with D possibly matching TRBD1 (6 bases). The germline V gene has CDR1 SGHRS and CDR2 YFSETQ. This CDR3 contains 13 residues. The V end was cut by 2 bases, the J end by 7 bases, with 9 bases between. The CDR3 nucleotides read TGCGCCAGCAGCTTCGGACAGAGTGAAAAACTGTTTTTT. This encodes CASSFGQSEKLFF.

This chain links TRBV4-2 with TRBJ2-3; 7 bases line up with TRBD2. The J segment lost 3 bases and the V segment lost 1 base, leaving 13 bases of the junction unmatched. Germline V CDR1 and CDR2: LGHNA, YNFKEQ. This CDR3 is 18 amino acids long. CDR3 bases: TGTGCCAGCAGCCAAGCCTACCCCCAGCGGGACCCTACAGATACGCAGTATTTT. Translated, it gives CASSQAYPQRDPTDTQYF.

The genes are TRBV5-1 and TRBJ1-4; TRBD1 might be the D (5 bases). Trimming removed 5 bases from V and 7 bases from J, with 9 bases in between. CDR3 length: 12 residues. Germline V gene sequence: CDR1 SGHRS, CDR2 YFSETQ. In DNA form, the CDR3 reads TGCGCCAGCAGTAGGGACGGTGAAAAACTGTTTTTT. Translating gives CASSRDGEKLFF.

The V gene is TRBV4-1, the J gene TRBJ1-4, with 9 bases matching TRBD1. The germline V gene has CDR1 MGHRA and CDR2 YSYEKL. V was pared by 2 bases and J by 5 bases, with 6 bases of the junction left unmatched. The CDR3 loop spans 16 amino acids. In nucleotides, the CDR3 is TGCGCCAGCAGCCAAAACAGGGGGCAGAGCAATGAAAAACTGTTTTTT. As protein: CASSQNRGQSNEKLFF.

This chain joins TRBV5-4 and TRBJ2-2; TRBD1 is a possible D gene (8 bases). The V end was cut by 3 bases, the J end by 8 bases, with 23 bases between. Germline V gene lookup returns CDR1 SGHNT and CDR2 YYREEE (reference sequence). The length of the CDR3 is 17 residues. Written as DNA, the CDR3 is TGTGCCAGCAGCTCCGGGGGGACAGGTCCTCAGGGTGGGGAGCTGTTTTTT. Its translation is CASSSGGTGPQGGELFF.

This clone came up a few times. V usage is TRBV4-2 and J usage is TRBJ2-2, with D maybe TRBD1 (5 bases). Trimming pared 0 bases from V and 6 bases from J, leaving 11 bases between. The CDR3 is 15 amino acids. In germline, CDR1 is LGHNA, CDR2 YNFKEQ. CDR3: CASSQDQGTAGELFF. The CDR3 coding sequence is TGTGCCAGCAGCCAAGATCAGGGTACCGCCGGGGAGCTGTTTTTT.

This clone was picked up one time. The chain has TRBV7-2 and TRBJ2-3; D assignment may be TRBD1 or TRBD2 (5 bases each). CDR3 length: 16 residues. Per germline, CDR1 SGHTA and CDR2 FQGNSA. Trimming cost V 4 bases and J 6 bases, with 20 bases left between them. The CDR3 reads CASSSTPGRGVDTQYF. The CDR3 region has the DNA TGTGCCAGCAGCTCAACCCCGGGACGTGGAGTGGATACGCAGTATTTT.

The chain is built from TRBV19 and TRBJ2-5; maybe TRBD1 (6 bases). The V and J ends lost 3 bases and 5 bases respectively, with 13 bases between them. From germline, CDR1 is LNHDA and CDR2 SQIVND (reference sequence). The CDR3 runs 14 residues. The CDR3 loop reads CASSIQGGVETQYF. DNA for the CDR3: TGTGCCAGTAGTATTCAAGGGGGTGTTGAGACCCAGTACTTC.

This clone rates as medium-sized (0.01 to 0.1%). The chain combines TRBV30 with TRBJ1-6; D is perhaps TRBD1 (6 bases). This CDR3 is built from 14 residues. V shed 0 bases and J shed 8 bases, with 11 bases lying between them. Germline V gives CDR1 GTSNPN, CDR2 SVGIG (reference sequence). The chain's CDR3 is CAWSVLGGDSPLHF. The CDR3 bases are TGTGCCTGGAGTGTACTAGGGGGTGATTCACCCCTCCACTTT. Drawing the rest from reference TRBV30 and TRBJ1-6, the complete variable domain is SQTIHQWPATLVQPVGSPLSLECTVEGTSNPNLYWYRQAAGRGLQLLFYSVGIGQISSEVPQNLSASRPQDRQFILSSKKLLLSDSGFYLCAWSVLGGDSPLHFGNGTRLTVT.

This clone has only a few counts. The rearrangement joins TRBV11-3 to TRBJ2-6; D remains ambiguous. Germline assignment: CDR1 SGHNT and CDR2 YENEEA. Trimming cost V 4 bases and J 1 base, with 11 bases left between them. There are 16 residues in the CDR3. CDR3 DNA: TGTGCCAGCAGCTCCAGACGGAATTCTGGGGCCAACGTCCTGACTTTC. This encodes CASSSRRNSGANVLTF. Looking up the rest from reference TRBV11-3 and TRBJ2-6 gives the full variable domain: EAGVVQSPRYKIIEKKQPVAFWCNPISGHNTLYWYLQNLGQGPELLIRYENEEAVDDSQLPKDRFSAERLKGVDSTLKIQPAELGDSAVYLCASSSRRNSGANVLTFGAGSRLTVL.

This rearrangement joins TRBV7-2 to TRBJ1-5; TRBD1 aligns across 7 bases. Trimming cost V 1 base and J 4 bases; bases outside gene matches: 4. CDR1 SGHTA and CDR2 FQGNSA come from the germline V gene. This CDR3 is 15 amino acids long. This CDR3 is CASSLGGQPNQPQHF. Here the CDR3 DNA reads TGTGCCAGCAGCTTAGGGGGACAGCCTAATCAGCCCCAGCATTTT.

V is TRBV6-1 and J is TRBJ2-5; D is ambiguous. Germline V CDR1 and CDR2: MNHNS, SASEGT. The CDR3 contains 12 residues. V shed 7 bases and J shed 0 bases, with 6 bases lying between them. The chain's CDR3 is CASIGYQETQYF. For the CDR3, the DNA is TGTGCCAGCATCGGCTACCAAGAGACCCAGTACTTC.

This chain connects TRBV5-5 to TRBJ2-6, with D possibly TRBD1 on 6 matching bases. V dropped 4 bases and J dropped 1 base, with 9 bases sitting between them. This CDR3 contains 15 residues. CDR1 and CDR2 (germline): SGHKS, YYEKEE (reference sequence). This CDR3 is CASSVGGSGANVLTF. The CDR3 DNA follows: TGTGCCAGCAGCGTAGGGGGATCTGGGGCCAACGTCCTGACTTTC.

The chain joins TRBV7-2 to TRBJ1-1; TRBD1 agrees at 8 bases. Germline values: CDR1 SGHTA, CDR2 FQGNSA. V gave up 5 bases and J gave up 2 bases; unmatched junction bases: 4. CDR3 size: 14 residues. The CDR3 region is CASSRGQGNTEAFF. The CDR3 nucleotides read TGTGCCAGCAGCCGTGGACAGGGTAACACTGAAGCTTTCTTT.